The 29 T cell receptor beta chains in this list originate from one sample, sequenced in a study of tumor-infiltrating lymphocytes in primary liver carcinoma. The template, 450 to 650 ng total RNA, yielded TCR beta cDNA made with a constant-region primer. For TCR beta, libraries were produced by three nested multiplex PCR rounds using slightly modified ARM-PCR. Each of the first two PCR rounds ran approximately 11 cycles with TRBV1-TRBV30 forward and C-beta reverse primers. Via MiXCR, TCRdb re-called the multiplex PCR reads, giving one row per CDR3 protein. The table shows roughly 100,000 distinct CDR3 sequences, with about 67% occurring only once. Each 20-30 mg portion of unsorted bulk tissue served as the source for co-extraction of RNA and DNA. The specimen sequenced was liver tumor tissue from sampling region 2. Subset noted: tumor region T2, inferior pole. These receptor sequences come from a woman between 55 and 75 years old with primary liver carcinoma and hepatitis B virus infection.

On this clonotype: This could be a read error, since a much larger clone is one nucleotide away. J is TRBJ1-6 and V is TRBV28; no firm D call. The germline V gene has CDR1 MDHEN and CDR2 SYDVKM. The CDR3 is 13 amino acids. The germline V and J ends were trimmed by 4 bases and 11 bases, with 12 bases remaining between them. CDR3 residues: CASSYPENPPLHF. The CDR3 DNA follows: TGTGCCAGCAGTTACCCCGAAAATCCACCCCTCCACTTT.

Turning to this clonotype: A read error is possible here, since a much larger clone lies one base away. This chain links TRBV4-2 with TRBJ2-1, with 7 nucleotides matching TRBD1. The CDR3 loop spans 14 amino acids. Germline V gene sequence: CDR1 LGHNA, CDR2 YNFKEQ. The CDR3 DNA reads TGTGCCAGCAGCCAAGCTACAGGGGACAATGAGCAGCTCTTC. This encodes CASSQATGDNEQLF.

On this clonotype itself: Here the CDR3 omits its conserved ending phenylalanine or tryptophan, so a read error is the likely source. The V and J genes are TRBV7-9 and TRBJ2-1; 11 bases are a match to TRBD2. Germline CDR1 is SEHNR and CDR2 is FQNEAQ (reference sequence). Trimming removed 5 bases from V and 6 bases from J; junction bases left unmatched: 6. The CDR3 extends over 15 amino acids. This CDR3 reads CASSISGRASNEQFC. CDR3 in DNA: TGTGCCAGCAGCATTAGCGGGAGGGCCTCCAATGAGCAGTTCTGC.

This clonotype was observed at least ten times. In DNA form, the CDR3 reads TGCAGCGCTGGGTGGGGGTATGAGATCCACGAGCAGTACTTC. It encodes CSAGWGYEIHEQYF. The chain uses TRBV29-1 and TRBJ2-7; possibly TRBD1 or TRBD2 for D (5 bases each). The V end was cut by 7 bases, the J end by 5 bases, with 21 bases between. The V gene's germline CDR1 is SQVTM and CDR2 ANQGSEA. This CDR3 is built from 14 residues.

With respect to this clonotype: One junction end does not reproduce the germline sequence, and a read error may be involved. V gene TRBV12-3 or TRBV12-4 combines with J gene TRBJ1-2, with unresolved D. The CDR3 has 13 residues. The CDR3 nucleotides are TGTCCCAGCAGTCCCGGGCAGGTCGATGGCTGCACATTC. Amino acids: CPSSPGQVDGCTF.

As regards this clonotype: The junction departs from the called germline gene at one end, perhaps through a read error. The V gene is TRBV12-3 or TRBV12-4, the J gene TRBJ2-1; 7 nucleotides agree with TRBD2. This CDR3 region has 15 residues. CDR3 in amino acids: CASIKTSVDYNEQLF. In nucleotides, the CDR3 is TGTGCCAGCATAAAAACTAGCGTGGACTACAATGAGCAGCTCTTC.

Sample share makes this clonotype medium-sized. The gene calls are TRBV11-2 and TRBJ1-6; no clear D. V gave up 2 bases and J gave up 5 bases, with 1 base separating them. The germline CDR1 and CDR2 sequences are SGHAT and FQNNGV. The CDR3 is 12 amino acids. Here the CDR3 DNA reads TGTGCCAGCAGCTTACATAATTCACCCCTCCACTTT. It encodes CASSLHNSPLHF. Full variable domain (missing parts from reference TRBV11-2 and TRBJ1-6): EAGVAQSPRYKIIEKRQSVAFWCNPISGHATLYWYQQILGQGPKLLIQFQNNGVVDDSQLPKDRFSAERLKGVDSTLKIQPAKLEDSAVYLCASSLHNSPLHFGNGTRLTVT.

A word on this clonotype: A much larger clone lies one base from this, so it may be a read error. The chain combines TRBV19 with TRBJ2-2, with unresolved D. The CDR3 extends over 16 amino acids. Per germline, CDR1 LNHDA and CDR2 SQIVND (reference sequence). Trimming removed 8 bases from V and 1 base from J, with 17 bases in between. CDR3 residues: CASQKDRAENTGELFF. The CDR3 region has the DNA TGTGCCAGTCAGAAAGATCGGGCCGAGAACACCGGGGAGCTGTTTTTT.

V gene TRBV28 combines with J gene TRBJ2-3; 10 bases fit TRBD2. V lost 7 bases and J lost 4; bases outside the gene matches: 11. CDR3 length: 16 residues. Per the germline V gene, CDR1 is MDHEN and CDR2 is SYDVKM. The DNA of the CDR3 is TGTGCCAGCAAGATTGGCGGGACTAGCGTCTCAGATACGCAGTATTTT. Translation gives CASKIGGTSVSDTQYF.

This clonotype was observed at least ten times. V usage is TRBV12-5 and J usage is TRBJ1-5; 8 nucleotides agree with TRBD1. Germline values: CDR1 LGHNT, CDR2 FRNRAP. V shed 1 base and J 10 bases; nucleotides not matched to a gene: 6. CDR3 length: 14 amino acids. The CDR3 spells CASGLGDRSGPQHF. The CDR3 nucleotides read TGTGCTAGTGGTTTGGGGGACAGGTCGGGCCCCCAGCATTTT.

The chain links TRBV18 to TRBJ2-1, with 8 bases fitting TRBD1. The junction had 14 bases not matched to a gene; V was cut back by 4 bases and J by 9 bases. CDR3 length: 16 amino acids. CDR1 KGHSH and CDR2 LQKENI come from the germline V gene. CDR3 DNA: TGTGCCAGCTCACACTCGGACAGGGCGCCGGCGGTTGAGCAGTTCTTC. Protein product: CASSHSDRAPAVEQFF.

V is TRBV20-1 and J is TRBJ2-7; no clear D gene. Trimming removed 1 base at V and 0 bases at J, with 7 bases between. CDR1 and CDR2 from the germline V gene are DFQATT and SNEGSKA (reference sequence). The CDR3 is made up of 13 amino acids. The CDR3 is CSARGNYSYEQYF. As DNA, the CDR3 is TGCAGTGCTAGAGGCAACTACTCCTACGAGCAGTACTTC.

On this clonotype: In this CDR3 the conserved last residue, phenylalanine or tryptophan, is missing, so a read error is likely. The V call is TRBV4-1, the J call TRBJ1-5; no clear D. The CDR3 runs 14 residues. The germline V gene encodes CDR1 MGHRA and CDR2 YSYEKL. The CDR3 loop reads CASSPIETGRPQHL. CDR3 nucleotide sequence: TGCGCCAGTAGCCCAATCGAGACGGGTCGGCCCCAGCATTTA.

This clonotype was seen a few times. The chain uses TRBV24-1 and TRBJ1-2, with D possibly matching TRBD1 (5 bases). Trimming took off 7 bases at V and 6 bases at J, with 26 bases between the two ends. Germline V gene lookup returns CDR1 KGHDR and CDR2 SFDVKD. CDR3 length: 17 residues. CDR3 loop: CATSGNNPGRGINGYTF. CDR3 in DNA: TGTGCCACCAGCGGAAATAATCCGGGACGGGGGATAAATGGCTACACCTTC.

Of note for this clonotype: Sequence at one end of the junction differs from germline and may be a read error. The chain carries TRBV11-3 and TRBJ1-1, with TRBD1 matching 12 bases. Germline V gene data show CDR1 as SGHNT and CDR2 as YENEEA. The CDR3 sequence is 15 residues long. This CDR3 is CVSRLGQGATVEASF. The CDR3 bases are TGTGTCAGCAGGCTGGGACAGGGGGCGACGGTTGAAGCTTCCTTT.

Remarks on this clonotype: The CDR3 ends on some other residue instead of the conserved phenylalanine or tryptophan, so this is likely a read error. The V call is TRBV11-2, the J call TRBJ2-7, with D tentatively TRBD2 (8 bases). Germline assignment: CDR1 SGHAT and CDR2 FQNNGV. The CDR3 extends over 15 amino acids. The CDR3 here is CASSLAGQSSYEQYI. The CDR3 region has the DNA TGTGCAAGCAGCTTAGCGGGACAGTCATCATACGAGCAGTACATC.

For this clonotype: The germline gene is not matched at one end of the junction; a read error may be the cause. The rearrangement links TRBV29-1 to TRBJ2-3; D unresolved. This CDR3 region has 13 residues. Germline V gives CDR1 SQVTM, CDR2 ANQGSEA. The CDR3 coding sequence is TGCATCGCCGGAATCACGAGCACAGATACGCAGTATTTC. As protein: CIAGITSTDTQYF.

Of note for this clonotype: This may be a read error, as it is one base from a much larger clone. V and J are TRBV7-9 and TRBJ1-2, with D possibly TRBD1 on 6 matching bases. Looked up from germline, CDR1 is SEHNR and CDR2 is FQNEAQ (reference sequence). The CDR3 consists of 14 residues. Trimming took 1 base from V and 3 from J, leaving 9 bases between them. The CDR3 sequence is CASSLVQGDYGYTF. CDR3 in DNA: TGTGCCAGCAGCTTAGTACAGGGAGACTATGGCTACACCTTC.

Worth noting for this clonotype: Mismatch with germline at one junction end may stem from a read error. The J gene is TRBJ2-3, the V gene TRBV11-2, with D possibly called TRBD1 or TRBD2 (5 bases each). This CDR3 contains 17 residues. CDR1 and CDR2 from the germline V gene are SGHAT and FQNNGV. Written as DNA, the CDR3 is TGTGCCAGCACCTTAGGGTTTCGAAGGGGAGGCACAGATACGCAGTATTTT. This gives the protein CASTLGFRRGGTDTQYF.

This clonotype was seen just once. The chain employs TRBV20-1 and TRBJ2-6; 12 nucleotides match TRBD1. V lost 2 bases to trimming and J lost 0 bases; unmatched junction nucleotides: 5. The V gene's germline CDR1 is DFQATT and CDR2 SNEGSKA (reference sequence). There are 18 residues in the CDR3. The CDR3 DNA reads as TGCAGTGCTAGACGCGGGACAGGGGGCCTCTCTGGGGCCAACGTCCTGACTTTC. It encodes CSARRGTGGLSGANVLTF.

This clonotype was counted many times. CDR3 sequence reads: CASSYLGGETQYF. As DNA, the CDR3 is TGTGCCAGCAGTTACCTAGGAGGAGAGACCCAGTACTTC. This rearrangement joins TRBV6-2 or TRBV6-3 to TRBJ2-5, with D possibly matching TRBD2 (5 bases). Trimming took off 2 bases at V and 4 bases at J, with 8 bases between the two ends. The CDR3 consists of 13 residues. Germline V CDR1 and CDR2: MNHEY, SVGEGT.

The CDR3 DNA follows: TGCAGTGCTAGAGGGATGGGACAGGACACTGAAGCTTTCTTT. It translates to CSARGMGQDTEAFF. The chain is built from TRBV20-1 and TRBJ1-1; TRBD1 matches 8 bases. CDR1 is DFQATT, CDR2 SNEGSKA, per germline (reference sequence). With V trimmed by 1 base and J by 3 bases, 4 bases remained unmatched. The CDR3 length is 14 residues.

This clonotype was detected many times. The genes are TRBV12-3 or TRBV12-4 and TRBJ1-2; the D gene is possibly TRBD1 (5 bases). The CDR3 totals 16 residues. V shed 7 bases and J shed 7 bases, with 25 bases lying between them. For the CDR3, the DNA is TGTGCCAGCACCCCAAGCGGGGGTGGAGGCTTGTTTGGCTACACCTTC. Translation: CASTPSGGGGLFGYTF.

A remark on this clonotype: This CDR3 fails to terminate in the conserved phenylalanine or tryptophan, so it likely reflects a read error. V is TRBV4-1 and J is TRBJ1-2; perhaps TRBD1 as D (6 bases). The CDR3 extends over 15 amino acids. The germline V gene encodes CDR1 MGHRA and CDR2 YSYEKL. The CDR3 DNA follows: TGCGCCAGCGGCCACACCGGGACACGGAACTATGGCTACACCTTA. Encoded protein: CASGHTGTRNYGYTL.

The genes are TRBV11-2 and TRBJ2-3; 11 bases are a match to TRBD2. Trimming removed 10 bases from V and 4 bases from J; junction bases left unmatched: 10. Germline V lookup: CDR1 SGHAT, CDR2 FQNNGV. CDR3 size: 15 residues. CDR3: CANGPGLAGPDTQYF. DNA for the CDR3: TGTGCCAATGGCCCTGGACTAGCGGGCCCAGATACGCAGTATTTT.

About this clonotype itself: This is likely a read error, given that the CDR3 carries no conserved phenylalanine or tryptophan at its end. The rearrangement joins TRBV11-2 to TRBJ2-3; 11 positions match TRBD2. This CDR3 is 15 amino acids long. Germline lookup yields CDR1 SGHAT and CDR2 FQNNGV. After removal of 5 bases from V and 7 bases from J, the junction contained 8 bases not matched to a gene. The CDR3 DNA reads TGTGCCAGCAGCCCTGGACTAGCGGGCCCGAATACGCAGTATCTT. Its translation: CASSPGLAGPNTQYL.

For this clonotype: A much larger clone lies a single base off, so this may be a read error. This rearrangement joins TRBV5-1 to TRBJ1-1; D gene ambiguous. Germline CDR1 reads SGHRS; CDR2 reads YFSETQ. The CDR3 has 12 amino acids. This CDR3 reads CGSSLEATEAFF. The CDR3 DNA is TGCGGCAGCAGCTTGGAGGCGACTGAAGCTTTCTTT.

In the case of this clonotype: A read error is likely, as this CDR3 ends without the conserved phenylalanine or tryptophan. The rearrangement links TRBV6-1 to TRBJ2-3; 8 bases map to TRBD1. This CDR3 is 15 amino acids long. Germline V gene lookup returns CDR1 MNHNS and CDR2 SASEGT. This CDR3 is CSNSEATGGTDTQYV. The CDR3 DNA sequence: TGTTCCAACAGTGAAGCGACAGGGGGCACAGATACGCAGTATGTT.

On this clonotype: At one boundary the junction diverges from the germline segment, which might be a read error. The chain combines TRBV4-1 with TRBJ2-1; 8 bases line up with TRBD2. The V gene's germline CDR1 is MGHRA and CDR2 YSYEKL. The CDR3 is 18 residues long. This CDR3 reads CANSQERATSERAREQFF. CDR3 DNA sequence: TGCGCCAACAGCCAAGAGAGGGCGACTAGCGAGAGGGCCAGAGAGCAGTTCTTC.